These 9 T cell receptor beta chains originate from one sample sequenced in a study of blood T cell repertoires in COVID-19. Produced via immunoSEQ multiplex PCR; TCRdb's table is partial and in-frame only. Of 300,000 to 400,000 clones listed, over 80% are singletons. Sequenced sample: peripheral blood. The receptors here all came from a man between 25 and 39 years old with COVID-19, enrolled during active disease.

The chain employs TRBV6-2 or TRBV6-3 and TRBJ2-1, with TRBD2 as a possible D gene (6 bases). Germline lookup yields CDR1 MNHEY and CDR2 SVGEGT. This CDR3 has 15 residues. V lost 2 bases and J 1 base, leaving 9 bases between the germline ends. The CDR3 spells CASSYPGGSYNEQFF. The CDR3 nucleotides read TGTGCCAGCAGTTACCCCGGGGGTTCCTACAATGAGCAGTTCTTC.

The chain has TRBV3-1 (or the pseudogene TRBV3-2) and TRBJ2-3; unclear D gene. V was cut by 6 bases and J by 2 bases, with 9 bases left in between. CDR1 and CDR2 (germline): LGHDT, YNNKEL (reference sequence). The CDR3 runs 13 residues. In DNA form, the CDR3 reads TGTGCCAGCAGACTACACAACACAGATACGCAGTATTTT. Its protein product is CASRLHNTDTQYF.

The sample holds one count of this clone. This chain connects TRBV2 to TRBJ2-4; D possibly corresponds to TRBD1 (6 bases). The CDR3 extends over 14 amino acids. The V gene lost 7 bases and the J gene lost 1 base, with 11 bases spanning the gap. The V gene's germline CDR1 is SNHLY and CDR2 FYNNEI. The CDR3 coding sequence is TGTGCCAGCAAGGGGGAGAGGGCCAAAAACATTCAGTACTTC. Encoded protein: CASKGERAKNIQYF. Full variable domain (outside the CDR3, taken from reference TRBV2 and TRBJ2-4): EPEVTQTPSHQVTQMGQEVILRCVPISNHLYFYWYRQILGQKVEFLVSFYNNEISEKSEIFDDQFSVERPDGSNFTLKIRSTKLEDSAMYFCASKGERAKNIQYFGAGTRLSVL.

The rearrangement joins TRBV29-1 to TRBJ2-5; D remains ambiguous. The ends were cut back, 1 base at V and 1 base at J, with 13 bases in the middle. The V gene's germline CDR1 is SQVTM and CDR2 ANQGSEA. The length of the CDR3 is 15 residues. The CDR3 bases are TGCAGCGTTGAAGGTGGAGAGAGGATCCAAGAGACCCAGTACTTC. Residues: CSVEGGERIQETQYF.

This clone was picked up a small number of times. This chain links TRBV2 with TRBJ2-7, with D hard to call. Germline values: CDR1 SNHLY, CDR2 FYNNEI. The CDR3 consists of 13 residues. V gave up 3 bases and J gave up 4 bases, with 10 bases separating them. CDR3 residues: CASSDRIRYEQYF. CDR3 nucleotides: TGTGCCAGCAGTGACAGGATTCGTTACGAGCAGTACTTC.

J is TRBJ2-2 and V is TRBV5-5, with 7 positions matching TRBD1. The CDR3 runs 18 residues. V lost 0 bases, J lost 1 base, and 9 bases stayed unmatched. The germline V gene encodes CDR1 SGHKS and CDR2 YYEKEE (reference sequence). The DNA for the CDR3 is TGTGCCAGCAGCTTGGGAGGGAACAGGGGTAGGAACACCGGGGAGCTGTTTTTT. Amino acids: CASSLGGNRGRNTGELFF.

On this clone: Other DNA sequences in the sample encode the same CDR3. The chain recombines TRBV4-3 with TRBJ2-7, with 9 bases fitting TRBD1. CDR1 LGHNA and CDR2 YSLEER come from the germline V gene. V shed 0 bases, J shed 3 bases, and the junction held 0 bases outside the gene matches. This CDR3 is 14 amino acids long. The CDR3 protein is CASSQEDRGYEQYF. In nucleotides, the CDR3 is TGCGCCAGCAGCCAAGAGGACAGGGGCTACGAGCAGTACTTC.

The chain combines TRBV25-1 with TRBJ2-1; 11 nucleotides align to TRBD2. V shed 3 bases, J shed 4 bases, and the junction held 2 bases outside the gene matches. Germline-derived CDR1 and CDR2 are MGHDK and SYGVNS. CDR3 length equals 15 residues. CDR3 sequence reads: CASSDGTSGYNEQFF. The CDR3 DNA reads as TGTGCCAGCAGTGACGGGACTAGCGGTTACAATGAGCAGTTCTTC.

The chain uses TRBV24-1 and TRBJ2-2; TRBD2 aligns across 8 bases. The CDR3 has 17 residues. The germline CDR1 and CDR2 sequences are KGHDR and SFDVKD. With V trimmed by 4 bases and J by 2 bases, 8 bases remained unmatched. The CDR3 sequence is CATSEPSGGPNTGELFF. The CDR3 nucleotides are TGTGCCACCAGTGAGCCCAGCGGGGGCCCCAACACCGGGGAGCTGTTTTTT.